Shown below are 19 T cell receptor beta chains from a single sample sequenced in a study of cytomegalovirus exposure and HLA in healthy donors. Both 60 Vbeta primers and 13 Jbeta primers went into the PCR. TCRdb's copy holds only in-frame clones and misses some; the assay was immunoSEQ multiplex PCR. The sample includes around 33,000 clones, 40% to 45% seen only once; the top ten take 1.5% to 2.5%. Material for sequencing was PBMCs. The receptors were gathered from a woman between 45 and 60 years old in good health and CMV-seronegative.

The rearrangement joins TRBV28 to TRBJ1-1, with a possible D match to TRBD1 (6 bases). Trimming removed 0 bases from V and 0 bases from J, with 8 bases in between. The CDR3 is 15 amino acids. Germline CDR1 and CDR2: MDHEN and SYDVKM. The CDR3 DNA follows: TGTGCCAGCAGTTTATGGGGACACTTGAACACTGAAGCTTTCTTT. Translation gives CASSLWGHLNTEAFF. Supplemented by reference TRBV28 and TRBJ1-1, the full variable domain reads DVKVTQSSRYLVKRTGEKVFLECVQDMDHENMFWYRQDPGLGLRLIYFSYDVKMKEKGDIPEGYSVSREKKERFSLILESASTNQTSMYLCASSLWGHLNTEAFFGQGTRLTVV.

This clone was seen only a few times. The chain is built from TRBV12-5 and TRBJ2-3; D is perhaps TRBD2 (5 bases). The CDR3 contains 14 residues. Germline CDR1 reads LGHNT; CDR2 reads FRNRAP. V was clipped by 0 bases and J by 2 bases, with 6 bases between them. The DNA of the CDR3 is TGTGCTAGTGGTTTGGTCGGGGACACAGATACGCAGTATTTT. This translates into CASGLVGDTDTQYF.

V and J are TRBV5-1 and TRBJ1-1; 7 bases align to TRBD1. Germline V gene data show CDR1 as SGHRS and CDR2 as YFSETQ. This CDR3 region has 15 residues. V was pared by 1 base and J by 4 bases, with 7 bases of the junction left unmatched. The CDR3 reads CASSLTVQGRTEAFF. The CDR3 bases are TGCGCCAGCAGCTTGACCGTACAGGGGCGCACTGAAGCTTTCTTT.

CDR3 sequence: CASSEAGGLNIQYF. Written as DNA, the CDR3 is TGTGCCAGCAGTGAAGCAGGGGGCCTAAACATTCAGTACTTC. The chain recombines TRBV2 with TRBJ2-4; 7 nucleotides agree with TRBD1. The germline V gene has CDR1 SNHLY and CDR2 FYNNEI. V shed 0 bases, J shed 6 bases, and the junction held 2 bases outside the gene matches. This CDR3 comprises 14 residues.

In this sample, this clone turned up a few times. The chain joins TRBV27 to TRBJ1-1; unclear D gene. CDR1 and CDR2 from the germline V gene are MNHEY and SMNVEV (reference sequence). V was shortened by 0 bases and J by 3 bases, with 5 bases between the two germline ends. The CDR3 contains 13 residues. The CDR3 coding sequence is TGTGCCAGCAGTTTATCGAGGGACACTGAAGCTTTCTTT. Encoded protein: CASSLSRDTEAFF.

This clone occurred a few times. The chain recombines TRBV7-7 with TRBJ2-7, with 9 bases identical to TRBD1. Germline V lookup: CDR1 SSHAT, CDR2 FNYEAQ (reference sequence). The CDR3 is 15 residues long. V was clipped by 4 bases and J by 2 bases; unmatched bases: 6. The CDR3 coding sequence is TGTGCCAGCAGCTGGGGGACAGGGAATCCCTACGAGCAGTACTTC. As protein: CASSWGTGNPYEQYF.

The chain is built from TRBV10-2 and TRBJ2-1, with D tentatively TRBD1 (5 bases). The CDR3 spans 14 residues. CDR1 and CDR2 (germline): WSHSY, SAAADI. V lost 10 bases, J lost 4 bases, and 17 bases lay in between. This CDR3 is CAIQGRRGYNEQFF. The CDR3 DNA reads as TGCGCCATCCAGGGTCGGCGAGGTTACAATGAGCAGTTCTTC.

The CDR3 loop is CASSISLGGGRTDTQYF. The CDR3 DNA sequence: TGTGCCAGTAGTATATCTCTCGGGGGAGGGAGAACAGATACGCAGTATTTT. The V gene is TRBV19, the J gene TRBJ2-3; the match to TRBD2 covers 7 bases. Looked up from germline, CDR1 is LNHDA and CDR2 is SQIVND (reference sequence). The CDR3 contains 17 residues. J was trimmed by 3 bases and V by 2 bases; bases with no gene match: 11. Drawing the rest from reference TRBV19 and TRBJ2-3, the complete variable domain is DGGITQSPKYLFRKEGQNVTLSCEQNLNHDAMYWYRQDPGQGLRLIYYSQIVNDFQKGDIAEGYSVSREKKESFPLTVTSAQKNPTAFYLCASSISLGGGRTDTQYFGPGTRLTVL.

This chain links TRBV5-4 with TRBJ2-2, with 9 bases that match TRBD2. V shed 3 bases and J 6 bases; nucleotides not matched to a gene: 9. Germline lookup yields CDR1 SGHNT and CDR2 YYREEE (reference sequence). The CDR3 length is 16 residues. CDR3 nucleotides: TGTGCCAGCAGCTACTTTAGCGGGAGTAAGGCCGGGGAGCTGTTTTTT. Its protein product is CASSYFSGSKAGELFF.

This chain connects TRBV5-6 to TRBJ1-5; 7 nucleotides agree with TRBD1. This CDR3 spans 13 amino acids. Trimming took 3 bases from V and 5 from J; bases not matched to a gene: 2. Germline V gene sequence: CDR1 SGHDT, CDR2 YYEEEE. The CDR3: CASSSTGHQPQHF. CDR3 in DNA: TGTGCCAGCAGCTCGACAGGGCATCAGCCCCAGCATTTT.

This clone has a handful of counts. This chain joins TRBV10-3 and TRBJ1-5; 8 nucleotides match TRBD1. CDR1 and CDR2 from the germline V gene are ENHRY and SYGVKD. Trimming took 0 bases from V and 4 from J; bases not matched to a gene: 2. CDR3 length: 15 residues. CDR3 DNA: TGTGCCATCAGTGAGTCAGGACAGGGAAATCAGCCCCAGCATTTT. Its translation: CAISESGQGNQPQHF.

This rearrangement joins TRBV2 to TRBJ1-6, with TRBD1 matching 7 bases. V lost 4 bases to trimming and J lost 7 bases; unmatched junction nucleotides: 4. The germline V gene has CDR1 SNHLY and CDR2 FYNNEI. This CDR3 is 14 amino acids long. The CDR3 region is CASSVGTANSPLHF. The CDR3 region has the DNA TGTGCCAGCAGTGTCGGGACAGCCAATTCACCCCTCCACTTT. Looking up the rest from reference TRBV2 and TRBJ1-6 gives the full variable domain: EPEVTQTPSHQVTQMGQEVILRCVPISNHLYFYWYRQILGQKVEFLVSFYNNEISEKSEIFDDQFSVERPDGSNFTLKIRSTKLEDSAMYFCASSVGTANSPLHFGNGTRLTVT.

This clone showed up just once. The V gene is TRBV28, the J gene TRBJ2-1, with 9 bases that match TRBD2. This CDR3 has 15 residues. Trimming took 2 bases from V and 7 from J; bases not matched to a gene: 6. The germline V gene has CDR1 MDHEN and CDR2 SYDVKM. CDR3 protein: CASSLAGGPINEQFF. Here the CDR3 DNA reads TGTGCCAGCAGTTTAGCGGGAGGGCCTATTAATGAGCAGTTCTTC.

The rearrangement joins TRBV5-5 to TRBJ2-7; weak D call: TRBD2 (5 bases). CDR3 size: 14 residues. Trimming took off 0 bases at V and 6 bases at J, with 13 bases between the two ends. Germline V gene data show CDR1 as SGHKS and CDR2 as YYEKEE (reference sequence). CDR3 DNA: TGTGCCAGCAGCTTGGCCTATGTAGCGACCGAGCAGTACTTC. Translation gives CASSLAYVATEQYF.

This clone turned up a few times. V gene TRBV7-2 combines with J gene TRBJ2-3, with 9 bases identical to TRBD2. CDR1 is SGHTA, CDR2 FQGNSA, per germline. This CDR3 has 18 amino acids. J was trimmed by 3 bases and V by 3 bases; bases with no gene match: 13. CDR3 nucleotide sequence: TGTGCCAGCAGCTTCCGCGTCGGCGGGAGGGCGAGGACAGATACGCAGTATTTT. It translates to CASSFRVGGRARTDTQYF.

The V gene is TRBV5-4, the J gene TRBJ2-5; the match to TRBD1 covers 7 bases. CDR3 length: 16 amino acids. The trim removed 4 bases at V and 1 base at J, leaving 10 bases unmatched. Germline values: CDR1 SGHNT, CDR2 YYREEE (reference sequence). The CDR3 bases are TGTGCCAGCAGCCCACAGGGGCCCACTTCCCAAGAGACCCAGTACTTC. This encodes CASSPQGPTSQETQYF.

The CDR3: CASRPRGISNEKLFF. CDR3 in DNA: TGTGCCAGCAGACCACGAGGGATCTCCAATGAAAAACTGTTTTTT. The chain combines TRBV28 with TRBJ1-4, with D unclear. The V gene lost 6 bases and the J gene lost 5 bases, with 16 bases spanning the gap. Per germline, CDR1 MDHEN and CDR2 SYDVKM. This CDR3 region has 15 residues.

This chain uses TRBV30 with TRBJ1-2, with D hard to call. The CDR3 is made up of 14 amino acids. Germline V gives CDR1 GTSNPN, CDR2 SVGIG (reference sequence). V lost 0 bases and J lost 5, with 13 bases in between. CDR3 in amino acids: CAWSVVRTKYGYTF. CDR3 nucleotide sequence: TGTGCCTGGAGTGTTGTCAGAACGAAGTATGGCTACACCTTC. Together with reference TRBV30 and TRBJ1-2, the CDR3 gives the full variable domain: SQTIHQWPATLVQPVGSPLSLECTVEGTSNPNLYWYRQAAGRGLQLLFYSVGIGQISSEVPQNLSASRPQDRQFILSSKKLLLSDSGFYLCAWSVVRTKYGYTFGSGTRLTVV.

The chain combines TRBV18 with TRBJ1-6, with a tentative D call TRBD1 (5 bases). This CDR3 contains 18 residues. With 1 base removed from V and 8 bases from J, the gap between germline ends came to 21 bases. Germline V gene sequence: CDR1 KGHSH, CDR2 LQKENI. The CDR3 sequence is CASSPQLSGRVVDSPLHF. In DNA, the CDR3 is TGTGCCAGCTCACCACAATTATCTGGCAGGGTAGTGGATTCACCCCTCCACTTT.